This T cell receptor beta chain was identified during a study of control samples from healthy donors and cancer patients. Here immunoSEQ multiplex PCR was the method, and the copy in TCRdb shows in-frame clones only, minus some. Of approximately 150,000 clones in the sample, about 89% are singletons; the top ten hold 6% to 9%. Looked up from germline, CDR1 is SGHNT and CDR2 is YYREEE (reference sequence). Unmatched junction bases numbered 8, after V lost 4 bases and J lost 2 bases. The CDR3 is 16 residues long. The sequencing sample was made of blood. The chain links TRBV5-4 to TRBJ2-7; 11 nucleotides line up with TRBD1. The clonotype comes from a man between 18 and 35 years old in good health. The DNA for the CDR3 is TGTGCCAGCAGCGGTCCGGGACAGGGGGTAGCCTACGAGCAGTACTTC. Protein sequence: CASSGPGQGVAYEQYF.